This T cell receptor beta chain stems from a study of CD8 T cells in ankylosing spondylitis. Libraries for TCR beta were made by quantitative 5'-RACE with molecular barcodes. MiXCR, run by TCRdb on the 5' RACE reads, gives a single entry per CDR3 protein. The data contain some 840,000 distinct CDR3 sequences, approximately 12% of them singletons. This clonotype was seen at least ten times. What it binds is unknown. The CDR3 sequence is 12 residues long. V was clipped by 6 bases and J by 6 bases, with 12 bases between them. CDR1 is MNHEY and CDR2 is SVGAGI in the germline V gene. Study-level findings and limits: CD8+ disease-linked clones were present at relatively low frequencies in blood. A TCR beta motif of several highly homologous variants appeared characteristic of ankylosing spondylitis blood.

The TCR sequence derives from a male donor with ankylosing spondylitis. The rearrangement links TRBV6-5 to TRBJ2-7; TRBD1 or TRBD2 may be the D gene (5 bases each). What was sequenced was blood, either unsorted or a sorted T cell fraction (not recorded which). The CDR3 protein is CASSGRGGEQYF. CDR3 coding DNA: TGTGCCAGCAGCGGACGGGGCGGCGAGCAGTACTTC.